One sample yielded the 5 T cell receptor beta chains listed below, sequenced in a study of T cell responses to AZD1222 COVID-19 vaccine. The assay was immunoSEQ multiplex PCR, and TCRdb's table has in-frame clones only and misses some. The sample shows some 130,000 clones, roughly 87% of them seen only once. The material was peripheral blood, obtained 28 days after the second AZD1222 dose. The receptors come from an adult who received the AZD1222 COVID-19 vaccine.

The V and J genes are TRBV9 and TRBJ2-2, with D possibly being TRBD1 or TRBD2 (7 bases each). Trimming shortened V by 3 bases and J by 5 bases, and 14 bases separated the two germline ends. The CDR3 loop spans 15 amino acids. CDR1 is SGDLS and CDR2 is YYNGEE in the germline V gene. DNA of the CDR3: TGTGCCAGCAGCGCGTACAGGGGAGGGACCGGGGAGCTGTTTTTT. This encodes CASSAYRGGTGELFF.

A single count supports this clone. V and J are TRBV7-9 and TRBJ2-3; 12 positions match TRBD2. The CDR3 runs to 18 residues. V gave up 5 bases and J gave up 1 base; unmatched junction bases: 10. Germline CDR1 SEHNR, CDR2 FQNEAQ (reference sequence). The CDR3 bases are TGTGCCAGCAGCCCTCGACTAGCGGGGGCCTCTGGCACAGATACGCAGTATTTT. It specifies CASSPRLAGASGTDTQYF.

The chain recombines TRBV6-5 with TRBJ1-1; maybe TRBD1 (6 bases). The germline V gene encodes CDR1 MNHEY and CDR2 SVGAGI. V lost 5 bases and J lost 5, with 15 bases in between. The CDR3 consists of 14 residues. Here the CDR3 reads CASSHQGRGTEAFF. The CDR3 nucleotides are TGTGCCAGCAGTCACCAGGGGAGAGGGACTGAAGCTTTCTTT.

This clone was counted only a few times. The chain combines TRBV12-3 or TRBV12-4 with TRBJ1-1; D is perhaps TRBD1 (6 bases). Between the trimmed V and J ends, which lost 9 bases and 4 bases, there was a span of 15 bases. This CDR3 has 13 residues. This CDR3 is CASTGRLATEAFF. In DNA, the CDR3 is TGTGCCAGTACAGGGAGGCTGGCCACTGAAGCTTTCTTT.

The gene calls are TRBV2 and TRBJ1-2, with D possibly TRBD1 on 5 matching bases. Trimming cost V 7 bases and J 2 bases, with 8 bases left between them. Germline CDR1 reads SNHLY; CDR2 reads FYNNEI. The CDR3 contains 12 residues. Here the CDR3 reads CASMSGNYGYTF. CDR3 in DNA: TGTGCCAGCATGTCAGGGAACTATGGCTACACCTTC.